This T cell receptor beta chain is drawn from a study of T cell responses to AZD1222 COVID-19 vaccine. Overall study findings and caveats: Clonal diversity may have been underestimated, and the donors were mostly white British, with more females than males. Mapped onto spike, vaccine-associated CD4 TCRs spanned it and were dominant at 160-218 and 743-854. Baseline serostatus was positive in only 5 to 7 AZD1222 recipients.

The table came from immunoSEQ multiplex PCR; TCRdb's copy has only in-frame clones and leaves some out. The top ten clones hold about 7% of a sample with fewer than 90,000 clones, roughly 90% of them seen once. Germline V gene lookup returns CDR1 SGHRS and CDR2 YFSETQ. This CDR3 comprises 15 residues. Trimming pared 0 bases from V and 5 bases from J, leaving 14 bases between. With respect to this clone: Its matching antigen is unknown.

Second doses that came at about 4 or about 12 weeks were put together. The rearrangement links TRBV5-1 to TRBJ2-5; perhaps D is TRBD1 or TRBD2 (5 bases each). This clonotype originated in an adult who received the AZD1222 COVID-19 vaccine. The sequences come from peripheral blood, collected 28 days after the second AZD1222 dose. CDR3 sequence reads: CASSLVPGSGETQYF. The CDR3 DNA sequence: TGCGCCAGCAGCTTGGTGCCAGGGTCGGGGGAGACCCAGTACTTC.